A selection of T cell receptor beta chains follows, all from one sample in a study of vaccination and CD4 T cells after COVID-19. MiXCR, run by TCRdb on the PCR reads, gives a single entry per CDR3 protein. The sample has 20,000 to 25,000 distinct CDR3 sequences; around 42% are singletons. The antigens these receptors bind are not known. The specimen was CD4+ T cells from blood, cultured in vitro. These receptors all stem from a human donor who had recovered from COVID-19. Each CDR3 is given with its conserved first and last residue. The order of the fields is V gene, CDR3 length, D gene, J gene, clone size, CDR3 protein, CDR3 DNA. D genes are given only for firm matches. Clone size, where shown, is once, few, many, or a class for clones that have expanded.

v_gene: TRBV5-4
len: 13
d_gene: TRBD2
j_gene: TRBJ2-7
abundance: NA
CDR3aa: CASSLWGGYEQYF
CDR3nt: TGTGCCAGCAGCTTGTGGGGGGGCTACGAGCAGTACTTC

v_gene: TRBV20-1
len: 14
d_gene: NA
j_gene: TRBJ1-3
abundance: NA
CDR3aa: CSAGGVLSGNTIYF
CDR3nt: TGCAGTGCGGGAGGGGTGCTCTCTGGAAACACCATATATTTT

v_gene: TRBV20-1
len: 14
d_gene: TRBD1
j_gene: TRBJ2-3
abundance: few
CDR3aa: CSAPDRVHTDTQYF
CDR3nt: TGCAGTGCTCCCGACAGGGTACACACAGATACGCAGTATTTT

v_gene: TRBV27
len: 16
d_gene: TRBD1
j_gene: TRBJ1-2
abundance: NA
CDR3aa: CASSTSDRGGNYGYTF
CDR3nt: TGTGCCAGCAGCACGAGCGACAGGGGCGGGAACTATGGCTACACCTTC

v_gene: TRBV7-9
len: 14
d_gene: NA
j_gene: TRBJ1-6
abundance: NA
CDR3aa: CASSLGAKNSPLHF
CDR3nt: TGTGCCAGCAGCTTAGGAGCAAAGAATTCACCCCTCCACTTT

v_gene: TRBV18
len: 15
d_gene: TRBD1
j_gene: TRBJ1-5
abundance: NA
CDR3aa: CASSPGTGFDQPQHF
CDR3nt: TGTGCCAGCTCACCCGGGACAGGGTTTGATCAGCCCCAGCATTTT

v_gene: TRBV28
len: 15
d_gene: TRBD1
j_gene: TRBJ1-5
abundance: NA
CDR3aa: CASSAPTGGHQPQHF
CDR3nt: TGTGCCAGCAGCGCGCCGACAGGGGGTCATCAGCCCCAGCATTTT

v_gene: TRBV7-8
len: 15
d_gene: NA
j_gene: TRBJ1-2
abundance: NA
CDR3aa: CASSLAGRRNYGYTF
CDR3nt: TGTGCCAGCAGCTTAGCGGGCCGGAGGAACTATGGCTACACCTTC

v_gene: TRBV7-2
len: 15
d_gene: NA
j_gene: TRBJ2-7
abundance: NA
CDR3aa: CASSFSGTSSYEQYF
CDR3nt: TGTGCCAGCAGCTTTTCCGGGACGAGCTCCTACGAGCAGTACTTC

v_gene: TRBV5-3
len: 15
d_gene: TRBD1
j_gene: TRBJ2-7
abundance: NA
CDR3aa: CASSLEPGQHYEQYF
CDR3nt: TGTGCCAGCAGCTTGGAGCCGGGACAGCACTACGAGCAGTACTTC

v_gene: TRBV19
len: 17
d_gene: NA
j_gene: TRBJ1-1
abundance: NA
CDR3aa: CASSVQGFYLPNTEAFF
CDR3nt: TGTGCCAGTAGTGTACAGGGATTCTACCTACCTAACACTGAAGCTTTCTTT

v_gene: TRBV19
len: 13
d_gene: NA
j_gene: TRBJ1-2
abundance: NA
CDR3aa: CASSSTVRHGYTF
CDR3nt: TGTGCCAGTAGTTCCACAGTAAGACATGGCTACACCTTC

v_gene: TRBV6-5
len: 14
d_gene: NA
j_gene: TRBJ1-6
abundance: NA
CDR3aa: CASSYFQGNSPLHF
CDR3nt: TGTGCCAGCAGTTACTTCCAGGGAAATTCACCCCTCCACTTT

v_gene: TRBV28
len: 12
d_gene: NA
j_gene: TRBJ2-7
abundance: few
CDR3aa: CASTTGSYEQYF
CDR3nt: TGTGCCAGCACAACAGGGTCCTACGAGCAGTACTTC

v_gene: TRBV6-2/TRBV6-3
len: 12
d_gene: NA
j_gene: TRBJ2-5
abundance: few
CDR3aa: CASSERPKTQYF
CDR3nt: TGTGCCAGCAGCGAAAGACCGAAGACCCAGTACTTC

v_gene: TRBV2
len: 14
d_gene: TRBD1
j_gene: TRBJ1-2
abundance: few
CDR3aa: CASSEGGTGYGYTF
CDR3nt: TGTGCCAGCAGTGAAGGGGGGACAGGTTATGGCTACACCTTC

v_gene: TRBV19
len: 15
d_gene: NA
j_gene: TRBJ2-7
abundance: NA
CDR3aa: CASSISGEGTYEQYF
CDR3nt: TGTGCCAGTAGTATCTCAGGGGAGGGAACCTACGAGCAGTACTTC

v_gene: TRBV10-3
len: 15
d_gene: NA
j_gene: TRBJ2-2
abundance: NA
CDR3aa: CAISTDQSDTGELFF
CDR3nt: TGTGCCATCAGTACGGACCAGTCCGACACCGGGGAGCTGTTTTTT

v_gene: TRBV29-1
len: 12
d_gene: NA
j_gene: TRBJ1-2
abundance: NA
CDR3aa: CSVENRNYGYTF
CDR3nt: TGCAGCGTTGAGAACAGGAACTATGGCTACACCTTC

v_gene: TRBV6-1
len: 13
d_gene: TRBD1
j_gene: TRBJ1-2
abundance: NA
CDR3aa: CASSFRGQGGYTF
CDR3nt: TGTGCCAGCAGCTTTCGGGGACAGGGTGGCTACACCTTC

v_gene: TRBV6-1
len: 15
d_gene: TRBD2
j_gene: TRBJ2-2
abundance: NA
CDR3aa: CASSQAGGPTGELFF
CDR3nt: TGTGCCAGCAGCCAAGCGGGGGGGCCAACCGGGGAGCTGTTTTTT

v_gene: TRBV27
len: 12
d_gene: TRBD2
j_gene: TRBJ2-7
abundance: NA
CDR3aa: CASKTSGYEQYF
CDR3nt: TGTGCCAGCAAGACTAGCGGCTACGAGCAGTACTTC

v_gene: TRBV24-1
len: 16
d_gene: NA
j_gene: TRBJ2-7
abundance: NA
CDR3aa: CATSGTDRQGRYEQYF
CDR3nt: TGTGCCACCAGTGGGACCGACAGGCAAGGGCGTTACGAGCAGTACTTC

v_gene: TRBV4-1
len: 16
d_gene: NA
j_gene: TRBJ2-2
abundance: NA
CDR3aa: CASSQVEGLNTGELFF
CDR3nt: TGCGCCAGCAGCCAAGTGGAGGGACTGAACACCGGGGAGCTGTTTTTT

v_gene: TRBV6-5
len: 15
d_gene: TRBD2
j_gene: TRBJ2-7
abundance: NA
CDR3aa: CASSYSGTSQAEQYF
CDR3nt: TGTGCCAGCAGTTACTCGGGGACTAGCCAGGCCGAGCAGTACTTC

v_gene: TRBV12-5
len: 15
d_gene: NA
j_gene: TRBJ1-1
abundance: NA
CDR3aa: CASGLVDRRNTEAFF
CDR3nt: TGTGCTAGTGGTTTGGTAGACAGAAGGAACACTGAAGCTTTCTTT

v_gene: TRBV29-1
len: 14
d_gene: TRBD1
j_gene: TRBJ2-3
abundance: NA
CDR3aa: CSVTGTGSGDTQYF
CDR3nt: TGCAGCGTGACCGGGACAGGGTCTGGAGATACGCAGTATTTT

v_gene: TRBV12-3/TRBV12-4
len: 11
d_gene: NA
j_gene: TRBJ2-3
abundance: few
CDR3aa: CASSSRDTQYF
CDR3nt: TGTGCCAGCAGTTCGAGGGATACGCAGTATTTT

v_gene: TRBV7-3
len: 17
d_gene: TRBD1
j_gene: TRBJ1-2
abundance: NA
CDR3aa: CASSEGTGGEGRYGYTF
CDR3nt: TGTGCCAGCAGCGAAGGGACAGGGGGCGAGGGCCGCTATGGCTACACCTTC

v_gene: TRBV6-1
len: 15
d_gene: NA
j_gene: TRBJ1-5
abundance: NA
CDR3aa: CASSGGHSLYQPQHF
CDR3nt: TGTGCCAGCAGTGGGGGACACTCACTTTATCAGCCCCAGCATTTT

v_gene: TRBV3-1
len: 11
d_gene: NA
j_gene: TRBJ2-7
abundance: NA
CDR3aa: CASSQVNEQYF
CDR3nt: TGTGCCAGCAGCCAAGTTAACGAGCAGTACTTC

v_gene: TRBV6-1
len: 15
d_gene: TRBD1
j_gene: TRBJ2-7
abundance: few
CDR3aa: CASRKDRYDSYEQYF
CDR3nt: TGTGCCAGCAGAAAGGACAGGTACGACTCCTACGAGCAGTACTTC

v_gene: TRBV20-1
len: 12
d_gene: NA
j_gene: TRBJ2-7
abundance: NA
CDR3aa: CSAWPVAPGLLF
CDR3nt: TGCAGTGCTTGGCCAGTCGCTCCGGGATTACTATTC

v_gene: TRBV4-1
len: 17
d_gene: TRBD1
j_gene: TRBJ1-5
abundance: NA
CDR3aa: CASSQGRQGPINQPQHF
CDR3nt: TGCGCCAGCAGCCAAGGAAGACAGGGCCCGATCAATCAGCCCCAGCATTTT

v_gene: TRBV6-5
len: 11
d_gene: NA
j_gene: TRBJ1-1
abundance: NA
CDR3aa: CASSYTGEAFF
CDR3nt: TGTGCCAGCAGTTATACAGGTGAAGCTTTCTTT